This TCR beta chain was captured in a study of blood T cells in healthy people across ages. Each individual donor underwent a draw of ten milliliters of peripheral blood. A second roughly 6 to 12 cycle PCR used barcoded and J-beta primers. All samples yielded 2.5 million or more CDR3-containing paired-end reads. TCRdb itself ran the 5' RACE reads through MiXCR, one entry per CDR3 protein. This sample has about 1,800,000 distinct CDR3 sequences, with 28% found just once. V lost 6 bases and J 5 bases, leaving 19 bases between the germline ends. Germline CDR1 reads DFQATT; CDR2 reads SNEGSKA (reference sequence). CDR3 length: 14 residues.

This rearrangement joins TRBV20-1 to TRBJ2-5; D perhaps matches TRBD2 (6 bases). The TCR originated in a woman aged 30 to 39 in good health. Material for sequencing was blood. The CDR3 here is CSALSGSAGETQYF. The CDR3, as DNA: TGCAGTGCCCTTAGCGGATCCGCAGGGGAGACCCAGTACTTC.